The source of this TCR beta chain is a study of CD8 T cells in Susac syndrome. Reverse transcription used about 0.45 to 1 ug RNA and random hexamers. MiXCR, applied by TCRdb to the immunoSEQ multiplex PCR reads, yields one record per CDR3 protein. The sample has about 210,000 distinct CDR3 sequences, 95% seen once. This CDR3 is 15 amino acids long. Germline loops: CDR1 DFQATT, CDR2 SNEGSKA (reference sequence). V was pared by 4 bases and J by 5 bases, with 12 bases of the junction left unmatched. The multiple sclerosis controls were treatment-naive patients, and their relapsing-remitting disease was stable or active.

This chain uses TRBV20-1 with TRBJ2-7, with TRBD1 matching 9 bases. The clonotype comes from a human donor with multiple sclerosis. The sequencing sample was made of CD4+ T cells from PBMCs. As DNA, the CDR3 is TGCAGTGCTAATCAGGGACAGGGTAATCTGGACGAGCAGTACTTC. Its translation: CSANQGQGNLDEQYF.